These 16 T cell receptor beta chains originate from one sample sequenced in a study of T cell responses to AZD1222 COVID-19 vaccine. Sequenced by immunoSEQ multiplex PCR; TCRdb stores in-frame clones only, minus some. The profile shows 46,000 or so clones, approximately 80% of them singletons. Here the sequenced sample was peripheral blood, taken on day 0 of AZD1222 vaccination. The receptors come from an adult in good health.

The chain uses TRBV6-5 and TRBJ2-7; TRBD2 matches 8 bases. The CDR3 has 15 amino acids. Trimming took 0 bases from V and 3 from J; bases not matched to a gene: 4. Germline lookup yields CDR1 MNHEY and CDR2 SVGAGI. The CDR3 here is CASSYSSGGGYEQYV. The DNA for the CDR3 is TGTGCCAGCAGTTACTCGTCCGGGGGGGGCTACGAGCAGTACGTC.

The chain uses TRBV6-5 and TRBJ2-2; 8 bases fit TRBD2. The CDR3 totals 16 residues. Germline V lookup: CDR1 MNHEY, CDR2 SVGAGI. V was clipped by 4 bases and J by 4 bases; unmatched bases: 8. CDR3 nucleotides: TGTGCCAGCAGTTGGAGCGGGGGATGGAGCACCGGGGAGCTGTTTTTT. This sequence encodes CASSWSGGWSTGELFF.

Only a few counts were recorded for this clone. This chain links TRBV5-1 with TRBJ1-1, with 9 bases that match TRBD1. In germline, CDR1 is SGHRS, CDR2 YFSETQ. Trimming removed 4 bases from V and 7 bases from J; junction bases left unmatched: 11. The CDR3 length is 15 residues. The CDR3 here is CASSGAGTGLGEAFF. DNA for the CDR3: TGCGCCAGCAGCGGGGCCGGGACAGGGTTGGGTGAAGCTTTCTTT.

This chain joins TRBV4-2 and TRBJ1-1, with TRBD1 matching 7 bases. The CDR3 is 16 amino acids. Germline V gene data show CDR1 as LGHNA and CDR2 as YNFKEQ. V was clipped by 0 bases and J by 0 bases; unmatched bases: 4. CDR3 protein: CASSQDFRGLNTEAFF. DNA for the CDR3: TGTGCCAGCAGCCAAGACTTCAGGGGGTTGAACACTGAAGCTTTCTTT.

CDR3 sequence reads: CASSPSKESEQYV. The CDR3, as DNA: TGTGCCAGCAGCCCCAGCAAGGAAAGCGAGCAGTACGTC. The chain combines TRBV6-5 with TRBJ2-7; D remains ambiguous. The germline gives CDR1 MNHEY, CDR2 SVGAGI. V lost 6 bases, J lost 6 bases, and 15 bases lay in between. This CDR3 spans 13 amino acids.

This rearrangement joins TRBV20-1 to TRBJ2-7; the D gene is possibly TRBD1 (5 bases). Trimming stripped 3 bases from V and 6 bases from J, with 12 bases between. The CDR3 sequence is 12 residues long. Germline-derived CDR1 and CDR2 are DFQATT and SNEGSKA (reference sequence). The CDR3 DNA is TGCAGTGCTAGTGCACAGGCCGGCGAGCAGTACGTC. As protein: CSASAQAGEQYV.

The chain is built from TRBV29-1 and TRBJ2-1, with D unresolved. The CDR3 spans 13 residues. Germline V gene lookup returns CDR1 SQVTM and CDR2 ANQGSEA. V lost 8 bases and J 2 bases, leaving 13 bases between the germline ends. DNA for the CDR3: TGCAGCCCTTTCAGAGTCCCCTACAATGAGCAGTTCTTC. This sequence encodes CSPFRVPYNEQFF.

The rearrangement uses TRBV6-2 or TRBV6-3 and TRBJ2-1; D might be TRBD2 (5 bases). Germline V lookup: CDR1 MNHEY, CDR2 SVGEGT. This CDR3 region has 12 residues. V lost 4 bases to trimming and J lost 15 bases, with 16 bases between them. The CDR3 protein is CASSSSPGRPFF. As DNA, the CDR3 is TGTGCCAGCAGTTCAAGCCCGGGAAGGCCGTTCTTC.

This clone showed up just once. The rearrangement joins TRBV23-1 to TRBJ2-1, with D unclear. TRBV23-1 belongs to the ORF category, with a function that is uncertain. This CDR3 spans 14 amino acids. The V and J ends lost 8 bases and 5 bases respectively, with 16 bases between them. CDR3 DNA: TGCGCCAGCCGACGGAGCGCAGATAACAATGAGCAGTTCTTC. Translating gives CASRRSADNNEQFF.

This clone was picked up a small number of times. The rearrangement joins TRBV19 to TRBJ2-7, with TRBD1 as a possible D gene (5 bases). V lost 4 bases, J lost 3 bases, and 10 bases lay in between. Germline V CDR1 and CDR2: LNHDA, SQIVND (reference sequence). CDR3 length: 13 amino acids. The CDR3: CASSNQRGYEQYF. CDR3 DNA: TGTGCCAGTAGTAATCAAAGGGGCTACGAGCAGTACTTC.

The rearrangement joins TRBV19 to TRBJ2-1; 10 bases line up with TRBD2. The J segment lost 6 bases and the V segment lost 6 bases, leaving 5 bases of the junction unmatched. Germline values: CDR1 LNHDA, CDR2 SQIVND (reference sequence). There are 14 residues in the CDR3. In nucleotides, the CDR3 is TGTGCCAGTAGGGAGCGGGGGGGCGGCAATGAGCAGTTCTTC. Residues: CASRERGGGNEQFF.

This CDR3 reads CASRVAVASYEQYF. Written as DNA, the CDR3 is TGTGCCAGCCGCGTCGCGGTTGCCTCCTACGAGCAGTACTTC. The J gene is TRBJ2-7, the V gene TRBV19; no definite D call. Germline V gene lookup returns CDR1 LNHDA and CDR2 SQIVND (reference sequence). V lost 9 bases, J lost 0 bases, and 15 bases lay in between. The length of the CDR3 is 14 residues.

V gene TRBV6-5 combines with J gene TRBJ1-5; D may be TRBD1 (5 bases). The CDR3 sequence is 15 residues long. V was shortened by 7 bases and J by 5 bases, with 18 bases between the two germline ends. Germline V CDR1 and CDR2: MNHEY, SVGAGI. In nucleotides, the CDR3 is TGTGCCAGCACCCCAGCTCAAGGGGCCCATCAGCCCCAGCATTTT. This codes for CASTPAQGAHQPQHF.

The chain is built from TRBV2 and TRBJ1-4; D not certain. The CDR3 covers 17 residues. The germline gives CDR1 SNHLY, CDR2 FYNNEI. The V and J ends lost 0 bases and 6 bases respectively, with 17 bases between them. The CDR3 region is CASSEALPGQGDEKLFF. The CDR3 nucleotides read TGTGCCAGCAGTGAAGCGCTTCCAGGCCAAGGAGATGAAAAACTGTTTTTT.

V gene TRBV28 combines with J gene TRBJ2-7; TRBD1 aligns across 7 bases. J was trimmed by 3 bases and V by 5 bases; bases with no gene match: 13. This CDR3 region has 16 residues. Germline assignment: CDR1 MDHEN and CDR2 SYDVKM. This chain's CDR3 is CASSPLGQDKGYEQYV. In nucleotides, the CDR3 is TGTGCCAGCAGTCCACTTGGACAGGACAAAGGCTACGAGCAGTACGTC.

The CDR3 coding sequence is TGTGCCAGCAGACCCTGGACTAGCGGATTCACAGATACGCAGTATTTT. Translated: CASRPWTSGFTDTQYF. This chain links TRBV6-6 with TRBJ2-3; TRBD2 agrees at 10 bases. V was clipped by 6 bases and J by 2 bases; unmatched bases: 8. This CDR3 spans 16 amino acids. CDR1 and CDR2 (germline): MNHNY, SVGAGI (reference sequence).